The present entry profiles one T cell receptor (beta chain) with its context. As yet, its antigen is unknown. Clones were sequenced by immunoSEQ multiplex PCR, and TCRdb holds only the in-frame ones, with some missing. Among fewer than 5,000 clones, roughly nine tenths were seen once, and the ten largest hold more than 2%. The CDR3 covers 15 residues. Trimming left V 4 bases short and J 2 bases short, with 15 bases between. The germline V gene has CDR1 LGHDT and CDR2 YNNKEL (reference sequence). The data were taken from a study of stem cell transplantation in POMP-related autoinflammatory disease. For the study at large: Hypothesis: faulty thymoproteasomes impair CD8+ T-cell selection, skewing TRB repertoires. Before transplant: CD4+ naive skewing, low CD8+ proportions, reduced cytokine secretion. Overall study findings and caveats: A trend toward lower repertoire diversity and greater clonality appeared in every analyzed T-cell subset of PRAID patients. Patients with PRAID showed a restricted number of unique TRB V-J gene pairings.

This receptor was identified in a human patient with POMP-related autoinflammation and immune dysregulation (PRAID). Some T cells may arise from the graft donor. The source was CD8+ T cells from PBMCs, collected after stem cell transplantation. The V gene is TRBV3-1 (or the pseudogene TRBV3-2), the J gene TRBJ2-7; a possible D gene is TRBD2 (5 bases). CDR3: CASSPVRLKTYEQYF. The CDR3 bases are TGTGCCAGCAGCCCCGTCCGACTAAAAACCTACGAGCAGTACTTC.